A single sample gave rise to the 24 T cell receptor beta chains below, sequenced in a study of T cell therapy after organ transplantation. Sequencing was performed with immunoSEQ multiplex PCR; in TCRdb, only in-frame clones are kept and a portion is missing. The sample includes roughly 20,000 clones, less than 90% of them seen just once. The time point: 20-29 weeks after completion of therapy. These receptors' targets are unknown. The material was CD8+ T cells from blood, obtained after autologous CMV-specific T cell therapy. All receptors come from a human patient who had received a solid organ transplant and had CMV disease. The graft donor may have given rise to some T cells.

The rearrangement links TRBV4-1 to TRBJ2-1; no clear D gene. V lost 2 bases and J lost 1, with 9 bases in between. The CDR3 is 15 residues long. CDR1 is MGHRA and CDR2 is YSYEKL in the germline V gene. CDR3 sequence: CASSQLGRSYNEQFF. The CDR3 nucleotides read TGCGCCAGCAGCCAACTGGGTAGATCCTACAATGAGCAGTTCTTC.

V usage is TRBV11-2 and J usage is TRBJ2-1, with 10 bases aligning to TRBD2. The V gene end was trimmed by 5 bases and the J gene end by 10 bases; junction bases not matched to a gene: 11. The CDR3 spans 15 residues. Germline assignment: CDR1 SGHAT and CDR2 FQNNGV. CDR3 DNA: TGTGCCAGCAGCATAACGGGACTAGCGAGAGGCGAGCAGTTCTTC. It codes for CASSITGLARGEQFF.

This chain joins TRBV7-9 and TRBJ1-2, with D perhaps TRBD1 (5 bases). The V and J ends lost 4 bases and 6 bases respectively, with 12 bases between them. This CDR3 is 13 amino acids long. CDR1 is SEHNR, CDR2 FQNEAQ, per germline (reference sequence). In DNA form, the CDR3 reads TGTGCCAGCAGCTCCCCGGGACTCGATGGCTACACCTTC. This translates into CASSSPGLDGYTF.

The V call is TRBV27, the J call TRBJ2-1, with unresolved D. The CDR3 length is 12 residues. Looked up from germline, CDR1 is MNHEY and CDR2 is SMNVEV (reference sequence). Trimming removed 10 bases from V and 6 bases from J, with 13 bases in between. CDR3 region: CATSIVGNEQFF. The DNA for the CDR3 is TGTGCCACCTCCATTGTGGGCAATGAGCAGTTCTTC.

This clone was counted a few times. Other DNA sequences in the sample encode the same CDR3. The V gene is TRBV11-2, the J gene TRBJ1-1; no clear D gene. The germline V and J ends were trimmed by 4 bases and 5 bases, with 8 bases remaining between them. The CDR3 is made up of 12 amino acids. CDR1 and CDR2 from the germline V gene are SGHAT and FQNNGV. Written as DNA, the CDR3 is TGTGCCAGCAGCTCAGGAGGGACTGAAGCTTTCTTT. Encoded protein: CASSSGGTEAFF.

The CDR3 region is CASSIDSGYTEAFF. Written as DNA, the CDR3 is TGTGCCAGTAGTATAGATTCCGGTTACACTGAAGCTTTCTTT. The chain employs TRBV19 and TRBJ1-1; D remains ambiguous. The germline V gene encodes CDR1 LNHDA and CDR2 SQIVND (reference sequence). The CDR3 runs 14 residues. With 0 bases removed from V and 3 bases from J, the gap between germline ends came to 8 bases. Full variable domain (remainder filled in from reference TRBV19 and TRBJ1-1): DGGITQSPKYLFRKEGQNVTLSCEQNLNHDAMYWYRQDPGQGLRLIYYSQIVNDFQKGDIAEGYSVSREKKESFPLTVTSAQKNPTAFYLCASSIDSGYTEAFFGQGTRLTVV.

The CDR3 bases are TGTGCGACCCGGACCCCAAAGGGGGGCTCTGAAGCTTTCTTT. Translated, it gives CATRTPKGGSEAFF. The rearrangement links TRBV19 to TRBJ1-1; tentatively, D is TRBD1 (6 bases). CDR3 length: 14 amino acids. CDR1 LNHDA and CDR2 SQIVND come from the germline V gene (reference sequence).

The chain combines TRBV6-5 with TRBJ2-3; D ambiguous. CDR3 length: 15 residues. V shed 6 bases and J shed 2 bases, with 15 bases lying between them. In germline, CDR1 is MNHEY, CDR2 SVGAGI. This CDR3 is CASRSGAEITDTQYF. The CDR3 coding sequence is TGTGCCAGCAGGTCGGGCGCGGAGATCACAGATACGCAGTATTTT.

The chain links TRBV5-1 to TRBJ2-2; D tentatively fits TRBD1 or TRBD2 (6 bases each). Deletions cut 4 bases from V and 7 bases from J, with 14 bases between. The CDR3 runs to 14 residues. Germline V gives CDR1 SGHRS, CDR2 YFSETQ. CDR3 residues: CASSGGTGHGELFF. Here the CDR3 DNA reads TGCGCCAGCAGCGGCGGGACGGGACACGGGGAGCTGTTTTTT. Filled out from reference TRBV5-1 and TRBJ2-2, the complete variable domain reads KAGVTQTPRYLIKTRGQQVTLSCSPISGHRSVSWYQQTPGQGLQFLFEYFSETQRNKGNFPGRFSGRQFSNSRSEMNVSTLELGDSALYLCASSGGTGHGELFFGEGSRLTVL.

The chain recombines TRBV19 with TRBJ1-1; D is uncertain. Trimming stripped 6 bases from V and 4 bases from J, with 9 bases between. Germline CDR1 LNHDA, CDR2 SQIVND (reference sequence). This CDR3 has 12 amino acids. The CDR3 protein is CASRALFTEAFF. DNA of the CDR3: TGTGCCAGTAGGGCGTTGTTCACTGAAGCTTTCTTT.

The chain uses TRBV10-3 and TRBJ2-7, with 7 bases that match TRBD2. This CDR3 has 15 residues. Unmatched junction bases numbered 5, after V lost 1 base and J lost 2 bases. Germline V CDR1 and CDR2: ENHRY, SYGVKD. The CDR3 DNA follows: TGTGCCATCAGTGAGTGGGAGGGAGAGGCCTACGAGCAGTACTTC. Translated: CAISEWEGEAYEQYF.

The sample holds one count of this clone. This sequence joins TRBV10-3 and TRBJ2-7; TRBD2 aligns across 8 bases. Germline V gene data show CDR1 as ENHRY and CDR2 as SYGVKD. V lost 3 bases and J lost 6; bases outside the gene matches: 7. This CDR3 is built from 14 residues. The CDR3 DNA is TGTGCCATCAGTGACGGGACTAGGGCGGGCGAGCAGTACTTC. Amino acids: CAISDGTRAGEQYF.

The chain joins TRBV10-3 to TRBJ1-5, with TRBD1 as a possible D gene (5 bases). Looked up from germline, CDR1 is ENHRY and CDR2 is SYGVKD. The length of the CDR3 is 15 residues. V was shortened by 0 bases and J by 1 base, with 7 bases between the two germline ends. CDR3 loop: CAISESWDSNQPQHF. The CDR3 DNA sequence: TGTGCCATCAGTGAGTCTTGGGACAGCAATCAGCCCCAGCATTTT.

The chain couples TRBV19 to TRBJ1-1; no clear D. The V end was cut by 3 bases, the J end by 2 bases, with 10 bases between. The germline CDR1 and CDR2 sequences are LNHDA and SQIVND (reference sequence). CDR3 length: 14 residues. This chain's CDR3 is CASSIEEFNTEAFF. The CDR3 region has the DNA TGTGCCAGTAGTATCGAGGAGTTTAACACTGAAGCTTTCTTT.

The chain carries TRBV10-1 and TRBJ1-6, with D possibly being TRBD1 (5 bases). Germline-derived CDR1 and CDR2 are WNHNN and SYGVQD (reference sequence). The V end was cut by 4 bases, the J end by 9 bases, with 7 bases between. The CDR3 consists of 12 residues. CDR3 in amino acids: CASSAGTSPLHF. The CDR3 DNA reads TGCGCCAGCAGTGCCGGGACTTCACCCCTCCACTTT.

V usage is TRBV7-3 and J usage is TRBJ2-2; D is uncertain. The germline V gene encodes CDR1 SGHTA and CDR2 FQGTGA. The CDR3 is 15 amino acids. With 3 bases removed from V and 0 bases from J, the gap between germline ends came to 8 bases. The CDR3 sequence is CASSFSETNTGELFF. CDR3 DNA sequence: TGTGCCAGCAGCTTCAGCGAAACGAACACCGGGGAGCTGTTTTTT.

The CDR3 DNA reads as TGTGCCAGCAGTTACACCACAGGGCTCGAGCAGTACTTC. It specifies CASSYTTGLEQYF. The gene calls are TRBV6-5 and TRBJ2-7; possible D gene TRBD1, 6 bases. Germline CDR1 MNHEY, CDR2 SVGAGI. V shed 2 bases and J shed 6 bases, with 11 bases lying between them. The CDR3 length is 13 residues.

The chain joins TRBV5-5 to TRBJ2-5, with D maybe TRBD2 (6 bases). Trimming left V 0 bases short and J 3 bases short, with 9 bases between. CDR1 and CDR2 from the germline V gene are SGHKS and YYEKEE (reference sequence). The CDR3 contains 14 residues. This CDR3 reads CASSLGPGEETQYF. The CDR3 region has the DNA TGTGCCAGCAGCTTGGGTCCGGGGGAAGAGACCCAGTACTTC. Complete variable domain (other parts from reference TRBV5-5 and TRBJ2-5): DAGVTQSPTHLIKTRGQQVTLRCSPISGHKSVSWYQQVLGQGPQFIFQYYEKEERGRGNFPDRFSARQFPNYSSELNVNALLLGDSALYLCASSLGPGEETQYFGPGTRLLVL.

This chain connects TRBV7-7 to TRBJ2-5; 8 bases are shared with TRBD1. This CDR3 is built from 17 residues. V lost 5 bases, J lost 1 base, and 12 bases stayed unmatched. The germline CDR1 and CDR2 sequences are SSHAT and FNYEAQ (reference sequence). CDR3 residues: CASSPTTGTGAQETQYF. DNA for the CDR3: TGTGCCAGCAGCCCAACTACCGGGACAGGAGCCCAAGAGACCCAGTACTTC.

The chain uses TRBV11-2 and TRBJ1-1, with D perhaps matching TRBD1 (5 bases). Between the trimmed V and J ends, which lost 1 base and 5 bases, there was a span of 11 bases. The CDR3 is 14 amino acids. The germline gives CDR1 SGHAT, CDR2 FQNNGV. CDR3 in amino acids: CASSLGGVGTEAFF. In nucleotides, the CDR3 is TGTGCCAGCAGCTTAGGAGGGGTAGGAACTGAAGCTTTCTTT.

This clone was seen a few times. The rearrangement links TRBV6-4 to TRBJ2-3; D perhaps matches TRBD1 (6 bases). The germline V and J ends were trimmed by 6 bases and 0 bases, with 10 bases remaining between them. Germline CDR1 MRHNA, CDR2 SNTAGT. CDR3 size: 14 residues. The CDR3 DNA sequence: TGTGCCAGCAGCGGGGACACTAGCACAGATACGCAGTATTTT. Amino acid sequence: CASSGDTSTDTQYF.

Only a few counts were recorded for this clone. The CDR3 nucleotides are TGCGCCAGCAGCCAAGAACTAGCGGGAGGCTCCTACGAGCAGTACTTC. This encodes CASSQELAGGSYEQYF. V usage is TRBV4-3 and J usage is TRBJ2-7; TRBD2 matches at 12 bases. J lost 0 bases, V lost 0 bases, and 0 bases had no gene match. The CDR3 covers 16 residues. Germline V lookup: CDR1 LGHNA, CDR2 YSLEER.

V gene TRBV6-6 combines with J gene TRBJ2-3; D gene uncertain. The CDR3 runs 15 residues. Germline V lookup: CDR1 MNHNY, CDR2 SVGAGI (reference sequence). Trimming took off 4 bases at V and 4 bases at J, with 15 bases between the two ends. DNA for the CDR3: TGTGCCAGCAGTTGGGCGAGAGCGCCCCCAGATACGCAGTATTTT. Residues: CASSWARAPPDTQYF.

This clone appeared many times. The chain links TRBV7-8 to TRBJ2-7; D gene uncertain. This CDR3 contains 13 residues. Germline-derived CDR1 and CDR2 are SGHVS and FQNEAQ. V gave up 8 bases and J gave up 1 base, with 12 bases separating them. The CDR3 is CASGPDVSYEQYF. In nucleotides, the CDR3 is TGTGCCAGCGGGCCCGACGTGTCCTACGAGCAGTACTTC.